The 19 T cell receptor beta chains in this list originate from one sample, sequenced in a study of blood T cells in healthy people across ages. With a J-beta primer mix and a sample-barcoded 5' primer, a second PCR ran about 6 to 11 cycles. MiXCR, run by TCRdb on the 5' RACE reads, gives a single entry per CDR3 protein. The sample records 650,000 to 900,000 distinct CDR3 sequences, 62% being singletons. The sample was blood. These receptors all come from a man aged 25-40 years in good health.

This clonotype was seen only a few times. The chain couples TRBV10-3 to TRBJ1-1, with 7 bases aligning to TRBD1. CDR3 length: 15 amino acids. V lost 11 bases, J lost 1 base, and 13 bases stayed unmatched. Germline lookup yields CDR1 ENHRY and CDR2 SYGVKD. The CDR3 reads CAAQNRGTGNTEAFF. The CDR3 nucleotides read TGTGCCGCCCAGAACAGGGGTACCGGGAACACTGAAGCTTTCTTT.

CDR3 nucleotides: TGCGCCAGCAGCCACCCGGGACACAGTGCACCCCTCCACTTT. Its translation: CASSHPGHSAPLHF. This chain uses TRBV4-3 with TRBJ1-6; a possible D gene is TRBD1 (6 bases). The germline V gene encodes CDR1 LGHNA and CDR2 YSLEER. This CDR3 comprises 14 residues. V lost 3 bases and J lost 11, with 14 bases in between.

This sequence joins TRBV29-1 and TRBJ2-7; D is unresolved. Per germline, CDR1 SQVTM and CDR2 ANQGSEA. V lost 7 bases and J lost 0, with 13 bases in between. This CDR3 region has 13 residues. In DNA, the CDR3 is TGCAGCGGCTCTTTAGGAGCCTCCTACGAGCAGTACTTC. Encoded protein: CSGSLGASYEQYF.

J is TRBJ1-6 and V is TRBV20-1; D is unclear. Germline-derived CDR1 and CDR2 are DFQATT and SNEGSKA (reference sequence). V was cut by 3 bases and J by 11 bases, with 8 bases left in between. The CDR3 is 11 amino acids. The CDR3 sequence is CSASTIPPLHF. The CDR3 nucleotides read TGCAGTGCTAGTACAATACCACCCCTCCACTTT.

The rearrangement links TRBV6-1 to TRBJ2-7; no clear D gene. The V and J ends lost 4 bases and 3 bases respectively, with 16 bases between them. In germline, CDR1 is MNHNS, CDR2 SASEGT. The CDR3 extends over 15 amino acids. The CDR3 region is CASSALSSLHYEQYF. As DNA, the CDR3 is TGTGCCAGCAGTGCCCTTTCATCTCTACACTACGAGCAGTACTTC.

V and J are TRBV12-3 or TRBV12-4 and TRBJ2-3; 9 bases agree with TRBD2. Unmatched junction bases numbered 18, after V lost 7 bases and J lost 7 bases. There are 17 residues in the CDR3. In DNA form, the CDR3 reads TGTGCCAGCAACCCCAGCCCAAAGATAGCGGGGGATTATACGCAGTATTTT. As protein: CASNPSPKIAGDYTQYF.

This clonotype was counted between two and nine times. V gene TRBV25-1 combines with J gene TRBJ1-2; the D gene is possibly TRBD1 (5 bases). Trimming removed 1 base at V and 6 bases at J, with 12 bases between. The CDR3 runs to 14 residues. The germline V gene encodes CDR1 MGHDK and CDR2 SYGVNS. CDR3 nucleotides: TGTGCCAGCAGTGAATCCCCAGGGCTCGATGGCTACACCTTC. The encoded protein is CASSESPGLDGYTF.

This clonotype has more than one count but fewer than ten. This chain links TRBV27 with TRBJ2-1; D may be TRBD1 or TRBD2 (6 bases each). The V and J ends lost 6 bases and 8 bases respectively, with 17 bases between them. CDR3 length: 14 amino acids. Germline assignment: CDR1 MNHEY and CDR2 SMNVEV (reference sequence). In DNA, the CDR3 is TGTGCCAGCAGCCTAGGGGGGACAAGGGATGAGCAGTTCTTC. Encoded protein: CASSLGGTRDEQFF.

This clonotype was recorded only once. The CDR3 end shows no conserved phenylalanine or tryptophan, and so a read error is likely. The rearrangement links TRBV4-3 to TRBJ2-7; a possible D gene is TRBD2 (6 bases). The V gene's germline CDR1 is LGHNA and CDR2 YSLEER. This CDR3 region has 16 residues. V was pared by 0 bases and J by 2 bases, with 14 bases between. CDR3 nucleotides: TGCGCCAGCAGCCAAGATTGGAGTAGCGGACCCTACGAGCAGTACTTA. Translation: CASSQDWSSGPYEQYL.

V usage is TRBV14 and J usage is TRBJ2-5; D uncertain. The J call may be mistaken, given a closer DNA end match to TRBJ2-7. CDR3 length: 18 amino acids. Germline CDR1 SGHDN, CDR2 FVKESK. The CDR3 sequence: CASSQDPVVSLSHYEQYF. The CDR3 bases are TGTGCCAGCAGCCAAGATCCGGTGGTCTCCCTTTCCCACTACGAGCAGTACTTC.

The genes are TRBV2 and TRBJ2-6, with no clear D. V was shortened by 6 bases and J by 9 bases, with 0 bases between the two germline ends. CDR3 length equals 9 residues. From germline, CDR1 is SNHLY and CDR2 FYNNEI. CDR3 bases: TGTGCCAGCAGCAACGTCCTGACTTTC. This codes for CASSNVLTF.

This clonotype was observed a handful of times. This chain joins TRBV28 and TRBJ2-1; D is ambiguous. The germline V gene encodes CDR1 MDHEN and CDR2 SYDVKM. This CDR3 is built from 14 residues. Trimming cost V 5 bases and J 7 bases, with 15 bases left between them. CDR3 loop: CASSVYGVNNEQFF. The CDR3 bases are TGTGCCAGCAGTGTATATGGGGTGAATAATGAGCAGTTCTTC.

This clonotype was detected only a few times. The V call is TRBV7-9, the J call TRBJ2-2; 7 nucleotides line up with TRBD1. With V trimmed by 5 bases and J by 1 base, 4 bases remained unmatched. The CDR3 has 15 residues. Per the germline V gene, CDR1 is SEHNR and CDR2 is FQNEAQ (reference sequence). CDR3 nucleotides: TGTGCCAGCAGCCGGGGACAGTGGAACACCGGGGAGCTGTTTTTT. The encoded protein is CASSRGQWNTGELFF.

In this sample, this clonotype turned up a few times. The rearrangement links TRBV5-6 to TRBJ2-7; either TRBD1 or TRBD2 may supply D (5 bases each). This CDR3 region has 14 residues. The V end was cut by 4 bases, the J end by 0 bases, with 11 bases between. Germline V gives CDR1 SGHDT, CDR2 YYEEEE. The CDR3 DNA is TGTGCCAGCAGCCGGGACGGCTACTCCTACGAGCAGTACTTC. It is translated as CASSRDGYSYEQYF.

The chain couples TRBV5-1 to TRBJ2-3; D unresolved. Germline V gene data show CDR1 as SGHRS and CDR2 as YFSETQ. Between the trimmed V and J ends, which lost 0 bases and 2 bases, there was a span of 10 bases. The CDR3 runs to 15 residues. CDR3 protein: CASSLATSATDTQYF. In DNA form, the CDR3 reads TGCGCCAGCAGCTTGGCCACATCCGCCACAGATACGCAGTATTTT.

J is TRBJ2-1 and V is TRBV6-5; 8 bases fit TRBD1. CDR3 length: 16 amino acids. The germline V gene encodes CDR1 MNHEY and CDR2 SVGAGI. Losses at the gene ends were 2 bases for V and 3 bases for J; bases not matched to a gene: 6. The CDR3 DNA sequence: TGTGCCAGCAGTTACGGGTGGGACAGGCTCTACAATGAGCAGTTCTTC. Protein sequence: CASSYGWDRLYNEQFF.

This clonotype turned up a few times. V usage is TRBV7-2 and J usage is TRBJ2-3; D unresolved. Germline values: CDR1 SGHTA, CDR2 FQGNSA. The CDR3 contains 14 residues. Trimming took 6 bases from V and 0 from J, leaving 10 bases between them. CDR3 loop: CASRPGRSTDTQYF. DNA for the CDR3: TGTGCCAGCAGACCCGGTAGGAGCACAGATACGCAGTATTTT.

This clonotype was recorded once. The rearrangement joins TRBV7-3 to TRBJ2-5; D is possibly TRBD1 (5 bases). The CDR3 totals 15 residues. The V gene's germline CDR1 is SGHTA and CDR2 FQGTGA. V was shortened by 0 bases and J by 5 bases, with 13 bases between the two germline ends. The CDR3 nucleotides read TGTGCCAGCAGCTTAACAGGGGATCGTGTGGAGACCCAGTACTTC. Its protein product is CASSLTGDRVETQYF.

The chain couples TRBV9 to TRBJ2-7, with TRBD1 matching over 9 bases. The CDR3 sequence is 15 residues long. Germline V gene data show CDR1 as SGDLS and CDR2 as YYNGEE. V lost 0 bases to trimming and J lost 3 bases; unmatched junction nucleotides: 4. The DNA of the CDR3 is TGTGCCAGCAGCGTAGGGGCGACAGGGGGCTACGAGCAGTACTTC. It is translated as CASSVGATGGYEQYF.